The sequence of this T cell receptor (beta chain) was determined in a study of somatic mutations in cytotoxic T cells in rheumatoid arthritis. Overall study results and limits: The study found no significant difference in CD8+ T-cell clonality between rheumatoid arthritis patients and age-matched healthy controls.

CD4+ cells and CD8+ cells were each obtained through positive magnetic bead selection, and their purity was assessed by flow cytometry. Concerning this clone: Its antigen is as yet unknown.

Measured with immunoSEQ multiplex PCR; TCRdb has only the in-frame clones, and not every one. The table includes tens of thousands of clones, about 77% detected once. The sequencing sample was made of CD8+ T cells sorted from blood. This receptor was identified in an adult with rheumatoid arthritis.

The CDR3 here is CAWSVGNTIYF. The CDR3 DNA follows: TGTGCCTGGAGTGTCGGAAACACCATATATTTT. V usage is TRBV30 and J usage is TRBJ1-3; D is undetermined. CDR3 length: 11 amino acids. The germline V gene encodes CDR1 GTSNPN and CDR2 SVGIG (reference sequence). The ends were cut back, 0 bases at V and 4 bases at J, with 1 base in the middle.